This T cell receptor (beta chain) was recovered during a study of shared clonotypes between healthy human individuals. Study information: Three CD4 naive, three CD4 memory, two CD8 naive and one CD8 memory plate were used per donor. Study outcomes and limitations: Clonotypes that were shared across a handful of donors made up 4% to 6% of naive CD4 clonotypes.

Naive CD8 cells lacked CD45RO, underwent positive selection for CCR7 and left out terminally differentiated effector memory CD45RA+ cells. This CDR3 is 12 amino acids long. With 3 bases removed from V and 6 bases from J, the gap between germline ends came to 6 bases. In germline, CDR1 is KGHSH, CDR2 LQKENI. For this clone: Its target is unknown.

Assay execution took place at the deep level. Libraries were prepared by immunoSEQ multiplex PCR; TCRdb keeps only in-frame clonotypes and omits some of them. The sample includes about 2 million clones, less than 95% of them seen just once. V usage is TRBV18 and J usage is TRBJ2-1; D uncertain. The TCR was taken from a man between 18 and 29 years old in good health. Sequenced: naive CD8+ T cells sorted from blood. This chain's CDR3 is CASSPNGNEQFF. Written as DNA, the CDR3 is TGTGCCAGCTCACCGAACGGCAATGAGCAGTTCTTC.